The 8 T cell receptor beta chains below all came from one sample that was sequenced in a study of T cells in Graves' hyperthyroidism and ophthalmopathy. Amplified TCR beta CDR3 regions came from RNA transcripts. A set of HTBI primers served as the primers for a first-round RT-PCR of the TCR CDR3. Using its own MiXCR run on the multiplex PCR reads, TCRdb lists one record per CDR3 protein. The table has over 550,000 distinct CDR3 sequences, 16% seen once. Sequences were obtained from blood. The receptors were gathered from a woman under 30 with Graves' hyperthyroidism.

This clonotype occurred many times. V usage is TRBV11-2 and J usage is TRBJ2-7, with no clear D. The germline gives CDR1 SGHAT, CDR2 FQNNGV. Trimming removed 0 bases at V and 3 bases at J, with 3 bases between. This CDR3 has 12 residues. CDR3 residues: CASSLDVYEQYF. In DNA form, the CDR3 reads TGTGCCAGCAGCTTAGATGTCTACGAGCAGTACTTC.

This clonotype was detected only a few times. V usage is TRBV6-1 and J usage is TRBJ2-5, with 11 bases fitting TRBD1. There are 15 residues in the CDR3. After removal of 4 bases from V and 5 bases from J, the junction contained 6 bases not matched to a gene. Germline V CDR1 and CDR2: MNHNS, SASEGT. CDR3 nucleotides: TGTGCCAGCAGTGGGACAGGGGGCAGGGGGGAGACCCAGTACTTC. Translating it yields CASSGTGGRGETQYF.

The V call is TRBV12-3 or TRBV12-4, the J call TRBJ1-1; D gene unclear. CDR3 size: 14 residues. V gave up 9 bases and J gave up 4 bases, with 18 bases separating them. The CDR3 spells CASTFDRASTEAFF. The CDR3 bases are TGTGCCAGTACCTTTGACCGGGCCTCCACTGAAGCTTTCTTT.

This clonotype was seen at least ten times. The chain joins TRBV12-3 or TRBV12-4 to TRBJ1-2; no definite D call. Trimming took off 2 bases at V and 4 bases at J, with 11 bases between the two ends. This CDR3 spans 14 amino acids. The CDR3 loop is CASSLSSGSYGYTF. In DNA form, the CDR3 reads TGTGCCAGCAGTTTATCCTCGGGGTCCTATGGCTACACCTTC.

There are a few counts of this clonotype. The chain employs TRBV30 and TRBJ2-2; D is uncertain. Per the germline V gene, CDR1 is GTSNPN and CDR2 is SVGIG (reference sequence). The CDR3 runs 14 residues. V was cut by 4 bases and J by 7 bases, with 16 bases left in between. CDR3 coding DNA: TGTGCCTGGAAGAGGTCCGGACCCGGCGGGGAGCTGTTTTTT. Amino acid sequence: CAWKRSGPGGELFF.

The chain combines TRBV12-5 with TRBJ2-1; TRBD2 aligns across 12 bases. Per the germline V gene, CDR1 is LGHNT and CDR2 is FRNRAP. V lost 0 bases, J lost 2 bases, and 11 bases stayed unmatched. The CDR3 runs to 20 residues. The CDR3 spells CASGLVQGGLAGPPYNEQFF. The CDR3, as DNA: TGTGCTAGTGGTTTGGTACAAGGGGGACTAGCGGGCCCCCCCTACAATGAGCAGTTCTTC.

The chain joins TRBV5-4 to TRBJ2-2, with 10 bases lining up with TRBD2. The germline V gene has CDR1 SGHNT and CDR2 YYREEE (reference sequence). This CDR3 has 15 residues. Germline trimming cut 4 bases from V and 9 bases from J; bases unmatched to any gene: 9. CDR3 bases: TGTGCCAGCAGCGCCTCCGGGACTAGCGACAGGGAGCTGTTTTTT. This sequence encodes CASSASGTSDRELFF.

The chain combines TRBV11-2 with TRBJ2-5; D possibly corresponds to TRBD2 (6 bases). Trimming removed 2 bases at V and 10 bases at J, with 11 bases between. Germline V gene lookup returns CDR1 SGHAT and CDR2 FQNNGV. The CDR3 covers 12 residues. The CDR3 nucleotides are TGTGCCAGCAGCTTAATGGGGGGAGGCCAGTACTTC. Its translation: CASSLMGGGQYF.